The 10 T cell receptor beta chains reported below all come from one sample, sequenced in a study of T cell repertoires in cytomegalovirus infection. TCRdb redid the calling of the reads with MiXCR, one entry per CDR3 protein. Of nearly 550,000 distinct CDR3 sequences listed, 15% to 20% are singletons. Sequenced material: CD8+ T cells from PBMCs. All receptors come from a human donor in good health (CMV status not recorded). Some clones in this sample may be carry-over from other donors' samples.

This clonotype has a count of ten or more. The chain couples TRBV12-3 or TRBV12-4 to TRBJ2-7, with 11 bases aligning to TRBD1. The length of the CDR3 is 16 residues. J gave up 4 bases and V 6 bases, and 11 bases lay outside the gene matches. The CDR3 region is CASRPSRDRGSYEQYF. CDR3 DNA: TGTGCCAGCAGACCCTCTCGGGACAGGGGGTCTTACGAGCAGTACTTC.

This clonotype was found a few times. This chain links TRBV4-1 with TRBJ2-7; no reliable D call. The CDR3 is 16 amino acids. The germline CDR1 and CDR2 sequences are MGHRA and YSYEKL. Trimming cost V 0 bases and J 0 bases, with 12 bases left between them. CDR3 sequence (DNA): TGCGCCAGCAGCCAAGATTCTTACACCCACTCCTACGAGCAGTACTTC. Protein sequence: CASSQDSYTHSYEQYF.

In this sample, this clonotype turned up a few times. The V and J genes are TRBV29-1 and TRBJ2-7; D perhaps matches TRBD1 (6 bases). Germline CDR1 and CDR2: SQVTM and ANQGSEA. The CDR3 consists of 13 residues. V lost 6 bases and J 3 bases, leaving 15 bases between the germline ends. CDR3 protein: CSVQPGTNYEQYF. DNA of the CDR3: TGCAGCGTCCAACCCGGGACAAACTACGAGCAGTACTTC.

The chain is built from TRBV28 and TRBJ2-7, with D unresolved. The CDR3 is 12 amino acids. Trimming stripped 6 bases from V and 4 bases from J, with 10 bases between. Germline V gene lookup returns CDR1 MDHEN and CDR2 SYDVKM. CDR3 sequence reads: CASSLRYYEQYF. CDR3 bases: TGTGCCAGCAGCCTCAGATATTACGAGCAGTACTTC.

CDR3 bases: TGTGCCAGCACCCCGGTTCTGAACACTGAAGCTTTCTTT. Protein product: CASTPVLNTEAFF. The V gene is TRBV11-2, the J gene TRBJ1-1; unclear D gene. CDR1 is SGHAT, CDR2 FQNNGV, per germline. V was clipped by 7 bases and J by 0 bases, with 9 bases between them. The CDR3 runs to 13 residues.

Notes on this clonotype: Since the CDR3 does not end with the conserved phenylalanine or tryptophan, this likely comes from a read error. The chain carries TRBV7-6 and TRBJ2-1, with 9 bases lining up with TRBD1. Unmatched junction bases numbered 7, after V lost 3 bases and J lost 7 bases. Germline-derived CDR1 and CDR2 are SGHVS and FNYEAQ. This CDR3 region has 15 residues. CDR3 protein: CASSFTGTGLNEQFL. DNA for the CDR3: TGTGCCAGCAGCTTCACCGGGACAGGGTTGAATGAGCAGTTCTTA.

The genes are TRBV27 and TRBJ2-7; TRBD2 matches at 11 bases. Germline V gives CDR1 MNHEY, CDR2 SMNVEV (reference sequence). V lost 5 bases and J lost 4; bases outside the gene matches: 7. This CDR3 contains 15 residues. In DNA form, the CDR3 reads TGTGCCAGCAGTATCACTAGCGGGAGCGGGTACGAGCAGTACTTC. It translates to CASSITSGSGYEQYF.

This clonotype has at least ten counts. The rearrangement uses TRBV9 and TRBJ2-3; D remains unclear. Trimming shortened V by 0 bases and J by 4 bases, and 6 bases separated the two germline ends. This CDR3 region has 13 residues. Germline-derived CDR1 and CDR2 are SGDLS and YYNGEE. The CDR3 DNA reads TGTGCCAGCAGCGTAGAGGTCCCAGATACGCAGTATTTT. This codes for CASSVEVPDTQYF.

Many counts were recorded for this clonotype. V usage is TRBV12-3 or TRBV12-4 and J usage is TRBJ1-1; possibly TRBD1 for D (5 bases). Trimming shortened V by 3 bases and J by 3 bases, and 23 bases separated the two germline ends. The CDR3 runs to 18 residues. CDR3 residues: CASSFNPGRTTGYTEAFF. The CDR3, as DNA: TGTGCCAGCAGTTTCAATCCGGGACGGACGACGGGGTACACTGAAGCTTTCTTT.

In this sample, this clonotype turned up a few times. The chain is built from TRBV5-1 and TRBJ2-4, with TRBD1 matching 7 bases. V was clipped by 4 bases and J by 8 bases; unmatched bases: 12. The germline gives CDR1 SGHRS, CDR2 YFSETQ. The CDR3 contains 15 residues. The CDR3 DNA reads as TGCGCCAGCAGCCCGGTAGGGACAGTGCAGGACATTCAGTACTTC. Protein sequence: CASSPVGTVQDIQYF. The full variable domain, its missing parts supplied by reference TRBV5-1 and TRBJ2-4, is KAGVTQTPRYLIKTRGQQVTLSCSPISGHRSVSWYQQTPGQGLQFLFEYFSETQRNKGNFPGRFSGRQFSNSRSEMNVSTLELGDSALYLCASSPVGTVQDIQYFGAGTRLSVL.